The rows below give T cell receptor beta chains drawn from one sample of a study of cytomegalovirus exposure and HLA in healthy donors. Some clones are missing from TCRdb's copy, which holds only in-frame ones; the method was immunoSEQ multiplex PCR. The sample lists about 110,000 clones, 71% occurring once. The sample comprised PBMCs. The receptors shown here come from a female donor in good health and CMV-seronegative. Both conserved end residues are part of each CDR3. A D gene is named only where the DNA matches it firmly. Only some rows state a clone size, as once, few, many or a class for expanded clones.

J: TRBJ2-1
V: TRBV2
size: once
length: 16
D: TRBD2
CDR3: CASSDPLAGGPNEQFF
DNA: TGTGCCAGCAGCGACCCCCTGGCGGGAGGGCCAAATGAGCAGTTCTTC

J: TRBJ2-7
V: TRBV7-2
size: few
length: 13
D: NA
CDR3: CASSSQINYEQYF
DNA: TGTGCCAGCAGCTCGCAGATTAACTACGAGCAGTACTTC

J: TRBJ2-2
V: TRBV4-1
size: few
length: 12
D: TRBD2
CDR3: CASSQGGWELFF
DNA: TGCGCCAGCAGCCAGGGAGGGTGGGAGCTGTTTTTT

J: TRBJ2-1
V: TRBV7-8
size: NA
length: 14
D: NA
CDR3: CASRPTDSLNEQFF
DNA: TGTGCCAGCAGACCCACTGACAGCCTCAATGAGCAGTTCTTC

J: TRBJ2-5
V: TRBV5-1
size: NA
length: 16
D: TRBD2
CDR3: CASSLGPTWREGSQYF
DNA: TGCGCCAGCAGCTTGGGCCCCACTTGGCGGGAGGGATCCCAGTACTTC

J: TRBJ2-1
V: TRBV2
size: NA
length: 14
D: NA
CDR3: CASKLSIPPNEQFF
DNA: TGTGCCAGCAAACTTAGTATCCCCCCGAATGAGCAGTTCTTC

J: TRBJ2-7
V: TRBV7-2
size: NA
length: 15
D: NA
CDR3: CASSYGGPQSYEQYF
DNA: TGTGCCAGCAGCTACGGGGGACCCCAGTCCTACGAGCAGTACTTC

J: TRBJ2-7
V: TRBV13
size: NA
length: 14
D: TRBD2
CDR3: CASSTRTRDYEQYF
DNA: TGTGCCAGCAGCACCCGGACTAGGGACTACGAGCAGTACTTC

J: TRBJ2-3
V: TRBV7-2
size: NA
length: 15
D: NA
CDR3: CASSLESGSPNTQYF
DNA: TGTGCCAGCAGCTTAGAGTCGGGAAGTCCCAATACGCAGTATTTT

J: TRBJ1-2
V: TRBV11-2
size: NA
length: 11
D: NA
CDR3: CASSLRDSYTF
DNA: TGTGCCAGCAGCTTGAGGGATAGCTACACCTTC

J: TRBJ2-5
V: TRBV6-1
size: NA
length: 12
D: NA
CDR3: CASSVTVETQYF
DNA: TGTGCCAGCAGCGTTACGGTCGAGACCCAGTACTTC

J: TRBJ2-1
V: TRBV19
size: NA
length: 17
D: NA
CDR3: CASSVLLGGNPINEQFF
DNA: TGTGCCAGTAGTGTTCTCTTAGGGGGTAATCCAATTAATGAGCAGTTCTTC

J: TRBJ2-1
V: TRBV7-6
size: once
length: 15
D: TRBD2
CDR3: CASSELAGGPGEQFF
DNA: TGTGCCAGCAGCGAACTAGCGGGAGGGCCTGGTGAGCAGTTCTTC

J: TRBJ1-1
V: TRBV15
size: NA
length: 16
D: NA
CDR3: CATSKDRTHMNTEAFF
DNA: TGTGCCACCAGCAAAGACAGAACGCACATGAACACTGAAGCTTTCTTT

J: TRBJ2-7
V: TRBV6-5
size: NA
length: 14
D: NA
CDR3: CASSYSGQNYEQYF
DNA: TGTGCCAGCAGTTACTCGGGGCAGAATTACGAGCAGTACTTC

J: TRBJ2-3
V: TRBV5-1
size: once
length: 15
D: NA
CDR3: CASSALQGSTDTQYF
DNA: TGCGCCAGCAGCGCACTACAGGGTAGCACAGATACGCAGTATTTT

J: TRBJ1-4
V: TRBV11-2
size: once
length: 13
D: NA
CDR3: CASSLDSARRLFF
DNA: TGTGCCAGCAGCTTAGATAGTGCCAGGCGTCTGTTTTTT

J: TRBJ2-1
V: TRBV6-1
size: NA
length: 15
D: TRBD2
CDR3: CASRVSGRGDHEQFF
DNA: TGTGCCAGCAGAGTTAGCGGGAGGGGGGACCATGAGCAGTTCTTC

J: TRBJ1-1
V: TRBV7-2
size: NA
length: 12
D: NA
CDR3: CASSLGPRVAFF
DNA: TGTGCCAGCAGCTTAGGTCCTCGAGTAGCTTTCTTT

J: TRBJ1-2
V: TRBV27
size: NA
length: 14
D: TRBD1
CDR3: CASSQTGGSRGYTF
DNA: TGTGCCAGCAGCCAGACAGGGGGCTCTCGCGGCTACACCTTC

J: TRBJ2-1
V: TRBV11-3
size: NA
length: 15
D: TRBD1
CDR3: CASTIFGQGRHEQFF
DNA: TGTGCCAGCACCATCTTCGGACAGGGGCGACATGAGCAGTTCTTC

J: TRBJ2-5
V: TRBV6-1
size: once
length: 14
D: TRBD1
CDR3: CAGSATGGQETQYF
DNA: TGTGCCGGCAGTGCGACAGGGGGGCAAGAGACCCAGTACTTC

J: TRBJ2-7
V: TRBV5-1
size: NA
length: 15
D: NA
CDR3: CASSLGAFPGDEQYF
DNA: TGCGCCAGCAGCTTGGGCGCATTCCCGGGGGACGAGCAGTACTTC

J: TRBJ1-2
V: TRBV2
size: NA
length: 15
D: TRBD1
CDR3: CASSEWTGADYGYTF
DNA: TGTGCCAGCAGTGAATGGACAGGGGCGGACTATGGCTACACCTTC

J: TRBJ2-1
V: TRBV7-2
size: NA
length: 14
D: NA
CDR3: CASSSGSSYNEQFF
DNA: TGTGCCAGCAGCTCCGGGAGCTCCTACAATGAGCAGTTCTTC

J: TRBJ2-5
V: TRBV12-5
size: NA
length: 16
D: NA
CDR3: CASGNDLQGLGETQYF
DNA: TGTGCTAGTGGGAACGACCTACAGGGTTTAGGGGAGACCCAGTACTTC

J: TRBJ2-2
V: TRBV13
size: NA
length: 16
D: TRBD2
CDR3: CASSPGTSGNTGELFF
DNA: TGTGCCAGCAGCCCTGGGACTAGCGGAAACACCGGGGAGCTGTTTTTT

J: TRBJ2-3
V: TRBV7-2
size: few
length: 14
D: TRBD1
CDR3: CASSRGQGTDTQYF
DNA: TGTGCCAGCAGCCGGGGACAGGGAACAGATACGCAGTATTTT

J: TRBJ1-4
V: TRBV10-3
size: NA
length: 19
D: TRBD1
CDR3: CAISPTEGGQGNENEKLFF
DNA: TGTGCCATCAGTCCGACCGAAGGGGGACAGGGGAATGAAAATGAAAAACTGTTTTTT

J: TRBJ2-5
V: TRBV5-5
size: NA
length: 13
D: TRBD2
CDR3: CASSFSGGETQYF
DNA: TGTGCCAGCAGCTTTTCGGGGGGAGAGACCCAGTACTTC

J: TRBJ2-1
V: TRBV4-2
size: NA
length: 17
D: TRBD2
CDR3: CASSQTASGRGYNEQFF
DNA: TGTGCCAGCAGCCAAACCGCTAGCGGGAGGGGGTACAATGAGCAGTTCTTC

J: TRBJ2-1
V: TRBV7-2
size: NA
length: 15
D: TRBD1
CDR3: CASSLEARGFNEQFF
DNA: TGTGCCAGCAGCTTAGAAGCCAGGGGGTTTAATGAGCAGTTCTTC

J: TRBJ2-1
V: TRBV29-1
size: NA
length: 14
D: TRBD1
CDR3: CSVKGGQVSNEQFF
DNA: TGCAGCGTTAAGGGGGGACAGGTTAGCAATGAGCAGTTCTTC

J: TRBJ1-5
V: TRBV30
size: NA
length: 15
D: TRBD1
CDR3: CAWSPIGQGNQPQHF
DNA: TGTGCCTGGAGCCCAATTGGACAGGGGAATCAGCCCCAGCATTTT

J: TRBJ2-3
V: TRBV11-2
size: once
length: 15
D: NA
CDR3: CASSLDAGPTDTQYF
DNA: TGTGCCAGCAGCTTAGATGCGGGACCCACAGATACGCAGTATTTT

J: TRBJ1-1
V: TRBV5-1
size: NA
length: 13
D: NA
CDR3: CASSETQNTEAFF
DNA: TGCGCCAGCAGCGAAACACAGAACACTGAAGCTTTCTTT

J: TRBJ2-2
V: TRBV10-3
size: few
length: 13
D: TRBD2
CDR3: CASMGGLDGELFF
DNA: TGTGCCTCCATGGGGGGGTTGGACGGGGAGCTGTTTTTT

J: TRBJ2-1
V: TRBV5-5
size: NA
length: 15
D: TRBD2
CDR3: CASSLAGGPVNEQFF
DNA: TGTGCCAGCAGCCTAGCGGGAGGGCCGGTAAATGAGCAGTTCTTC

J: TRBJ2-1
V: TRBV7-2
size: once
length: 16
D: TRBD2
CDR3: CASSLSGLAVCNEQFF
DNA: TGTGCCAGCAGCTTATCGGGGCTAGCGGTATGCAATGAGCAGTTCTTC

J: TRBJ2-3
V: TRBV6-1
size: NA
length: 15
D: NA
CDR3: CASSEMSSGTDTQYF
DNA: TGTGCCAGCAGTGAAATGTCCTCCGGCACAGATACGCAGTATTTT

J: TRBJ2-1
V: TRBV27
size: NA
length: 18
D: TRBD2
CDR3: CASSPIPVTSGSHNEQFF
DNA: TGTGCCAGCAGTCCTATCCCCGTGACTAGCGGGAGTCACAATGAGCAGTTCTTC

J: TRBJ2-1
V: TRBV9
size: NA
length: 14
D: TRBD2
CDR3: CASSRSGTFDEQFF
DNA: TGTGCCAGCAGCAGAAGCGGGACTTTCGATGAGCAGTTCTTC

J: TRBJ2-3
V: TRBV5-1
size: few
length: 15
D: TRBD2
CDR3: CASSRLAGVGDTQYF
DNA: TGCGCCAGCAGCCGACTAGCGGGAGTCGGAGATACGCAGTATTTT

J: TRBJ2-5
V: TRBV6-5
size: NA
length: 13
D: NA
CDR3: CASSERGQETQYF
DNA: TGTGCCAGCAGTGAAAGGGGGCAAGAGACCCAGTACTTC

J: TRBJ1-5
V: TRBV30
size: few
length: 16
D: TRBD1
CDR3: CAWSVRRTGGTQPQHF
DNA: TGTGCCTGGAGTGTACGACGGACAGGGGGGACTCAGCCCCAGCATTTT

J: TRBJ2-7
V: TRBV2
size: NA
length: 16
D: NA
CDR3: CASSDFPIVVYDEQYF
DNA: TGTGCCAGCAGTGATTTCCCGATAGTCGTCTATGACGAGCAGTACTTC

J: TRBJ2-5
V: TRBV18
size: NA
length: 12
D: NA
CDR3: CASSPLEETQYF
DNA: TGTGCCAGCTCACCTCTTGAAGAGACCCAGTACTTC

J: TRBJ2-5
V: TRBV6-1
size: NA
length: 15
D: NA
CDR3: CASALPVGLQETQYF
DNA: TGTGCCAGCGCCCTTCCGGTGGGGCTCCAAGAGACCCAGTACTTC

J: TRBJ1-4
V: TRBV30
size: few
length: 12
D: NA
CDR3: CAWSDGREKLFF
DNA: TGTGCCTGGAGTGATGGGAGGGAAAAACTGTTTTTT

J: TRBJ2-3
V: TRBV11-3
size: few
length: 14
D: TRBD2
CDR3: CASSFTSGTDTQYF
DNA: TGTGCCAGCAGCTTCACTAGCGGCACAGATACGCAGTATTTT

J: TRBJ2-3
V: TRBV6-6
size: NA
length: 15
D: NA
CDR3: CASSRRTDSTDTQYF
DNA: TGTGCCAGCAGTCGACGGACAGACAGCACAGATACGCAGTATTTT

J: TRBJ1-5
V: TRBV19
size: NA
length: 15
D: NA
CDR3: CASSISGNSNQPQHF
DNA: TGTGCCAGTAGTATCTCAGGGAATAGCAATCAGCCCCAGCATTTT

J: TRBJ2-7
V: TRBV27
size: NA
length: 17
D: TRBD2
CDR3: CASSLRPKLAGLYEQYF
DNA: TGTGCCAGCAGCTTAAGGCCGAAACTAGCGGGACTATACGAGCAGTACTTC

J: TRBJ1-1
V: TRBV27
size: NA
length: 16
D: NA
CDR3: CASSLVGLSMNTEAFF
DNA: TGTGCCAGCAGTTTGGTAGGACTGAGTATGAACACTGAAGCTTTCTTT

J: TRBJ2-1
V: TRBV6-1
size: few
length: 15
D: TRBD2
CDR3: CASSEGTSGGYEQFF
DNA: TGTGCCAGCAGTGAAGGGACTAGCGGGGGGTATGAGCAGTTCTTC

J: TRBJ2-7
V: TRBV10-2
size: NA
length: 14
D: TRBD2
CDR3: CASSALREGYEQYF
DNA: TGCGCCAGCAGTGCTTTACGGGAGGGCTACGAGCAGTACTTC